This T cell receptor (beta chain) emerged from a study of identical twins. This CDR3 has 14 amino acids. Germline assignment: CDR1 SGHRS and CDR2 YFSETQ. TCRdb processed the 5' RACE reads anew with MiXCR; each CDR3 protein has one entry. Among roughly 1.6 million distinct CDR3 sequences listed, around 29% were seen once. All of the donors were Caucasians in good health. Study conclusions and caveats: Low generation probability was overrepresented in out-of-frame alpha sequences shared by twins. The study found that models underestimated out-of-frame TCR alpha sharing in monozygotic twins. Clonotypes of the beta chain that were abundant in cord blood carried fewer insertions (memory repertoires showed none).

This clonotype was observed a single time. Its target is unknown. The junction and the germline gene differ at one end; a read error may be behind it. The chain uses TRBV5-1 and TRBJ2-5; TRBD2 agrees at 8 bases. This sequence originates from a newborn girl in good health. Material: cord blood. CDR3 DNA sequence: TGCGCCTGCAGCATTATAGCGGGACAAGAGACCCAGTACTTC. It specifies CACSIIAGQETQYF. The full variable domain, with the rest looked up from reference TRBV5-1 and TRBJ2-5, is KAGVTQTPRYLIKTRGQQVTLSCSPISGHRSVSWYQQTPGQGLQFLFEYFSETQRNKGNFPGRFSGRQFSNSRSEMNVSTLELGDSALYLCACSIIAGQETQYFGPGTRLLVL.